This T cell receptor beta chain was recovered during a study of OX40 agonist ivuxolimab in advanced cancers. The V and J ends lost 3 bases and 5 bases respectively, with 20 bases between them. The CDR3 extends over 16 amino acids. The germline gives CDR1 SGHRS, CDR2 YFSETQ. Using immunoSEQ multiplex PCR, the repertoire was profiled, and TCRdb retains in-frame clones only, with some absent. This sample has fewer than 85,000 clones, with 70% to 90% found just once. The starting material was CD4+ or CD8+ T cells sorted from blood, obtained in a trial of the OX40 agonist ivuxolimab. The TCR sequence derives from an adult with an advanced solid tumor such as melanoma, head and neck, liver or kidney cancer. This chain links TRBV5-1 with TRBJ2-5; either TRBD1 or TRBD2 may fit D (6 bases each). The CDR3 coding sequence is TGCGCCAGCAGCTACGAGGGGGGTTTGGGTATGGAGACCCAGTACTTC. It encodes CASSYEGGLGMETQYF.